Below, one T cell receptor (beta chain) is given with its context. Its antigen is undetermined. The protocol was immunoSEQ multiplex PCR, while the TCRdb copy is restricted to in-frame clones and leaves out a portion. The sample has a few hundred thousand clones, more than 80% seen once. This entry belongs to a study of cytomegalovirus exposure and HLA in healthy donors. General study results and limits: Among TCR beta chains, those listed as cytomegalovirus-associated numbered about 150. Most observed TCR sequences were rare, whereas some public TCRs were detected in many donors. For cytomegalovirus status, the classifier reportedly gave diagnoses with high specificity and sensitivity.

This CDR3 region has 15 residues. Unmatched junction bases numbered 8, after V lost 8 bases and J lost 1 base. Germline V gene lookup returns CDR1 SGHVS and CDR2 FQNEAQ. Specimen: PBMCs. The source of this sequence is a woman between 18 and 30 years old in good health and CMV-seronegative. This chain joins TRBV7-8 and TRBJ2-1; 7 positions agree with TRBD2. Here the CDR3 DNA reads TGTGCCAGCGGGCAGAGGACTAGTTCCTACAATGAGCAGTTCTTC. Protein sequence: CASGQRTSSYNEQFF.